These T cell receptor beta chains were read from a single sample in a study of follicular helper T cells after annual influenza vaccination. Sequencing was performed with immunoSEQ multiplex PCR; in TCRdb, only in-frame clones are kept and a portion is missing. The table has approximately 30,000 clones, approximately 80% seen once. The sample in question was CXCR5+ CD38- circulating T follicular helper cells from blood, obtained on the day of influenza vaccination. These receptors were collected from an adult who received the influenza vaccine. Each CDR3 is given with its conserved first and last residue. The order of the fields is J gene, D gene, V gene, clone size, CDR3 DNA, CDR3 protein. The D gene is left open where the match is weak. Clone size is given for some rows only: seen once, a few or many times, or a class if the clone is expanded.

>TRBJ2-5|.|TRBV9|once
TGTGCCAGCAGCGTAACGGGGGGCGCCCAAGAGACCCAGTACTTC
CASSVTGGAQETQYF
>TRBJ2-1|TRBD2|TRBV11-2|.
TGTGCCAGCAGCTTACTAGCGGGAGGGTACAATGAGCAGTTCTTC
CASSLLAGGYNEQFF
>TRBJ2-5|TRBD2|TRBV5-5|.
TGTGCCAGCAGCTCAGGGACTAGCGGGCGTATAGAGACCCAGTACTTC
CASSSGTSGRIETQYF
>TRBJ1-2|.|TRBV2|.
TGTGCCAGCAGTTACGACAAATCAGGTGGCTACACCTTC
CASSYDKSGGYTF
>TRBJ2-4|.|TRBV10-1|.
TGCGCCAGCAGTGAATCAAGAGGGGGGGTCAAAAACATTCAGTACTTC
CASSESRGGVKNIQYF
>TRBJ2-7|.|TRBV4-2|.
TGTGCCAGCAGCCAAGATTACGACTTCTACGAGCAGTACTTC
CASSQDYDFYEQYF
>TRBJ1-3|.|TRBV18|.
TGTGCCAGCTCACCAGGACAGTTCTCTGGAAACACCATATATTTT
CASSPGQFSGNTIYF
>TRBJ1-1|.|TRBV5-4|.
TGTGCCAGCAGCTTGGACAGAAACACTGAAGCTTTCTTT
CASSLDRNTEAFF
>TRBJ2-7|TRBD1|TRBV7-2|.
TGTGCCAGCAGCCGGGACAGGGCGTACGAGCAGTACTTC
CASSRDRAYEQYF
>TRBJ1-1|TRBD1|TRBV2|.
TGTGCCAGCTCACAGGGGGAGAACACTGAAGCTTTCTTT
CASSQGENTEAFF
>TRBJ2-6|.|TRBV5-1|.
TGCGCCAGCAGCCCAGGGGAAGCTGGGGCCAACGTCCTGACTTTC
CASSPGEAGANVLTF
>TRBJ1-4|.|TRBV5-5|once
TGTGCCAGCAGCACTGGGGGGGCTATTGGTGAAAAACTGTTTTTT
CASSTGGAIGEKLFF
>TRBJ1-6|.|TRBV6-1|.
TGTGCCAGCAGTGAAGGGAGTACAGGGTTTGTTAATTCACCCCTCCACTTT
CASSEGSTGFVNSPLHF
>TRBJ2-7|TRBD2|TRBV28|.
TGTGCCAGCAGTTTATCTAGCGGGAGTTACGAGCAGTACTTC
CASSLSSGSYEQYF
>TRBJ2-5|.|TRBV27|.
TGTGCCAGCAGACTCGGCAGGTCCCGCGAGACCCAGTACTTC
CASRLGRSRETQYF
>TRBJ2-1|TRBD1|TRBV30|.
TGTGCCTGGAGGGGTGGACAGGGGGCCAAGGATGAGCAGTTCTTC
CAWRGGQGAKDEQFF
>TRBJ2-5|.|TRBV5-1|.
TGCGCCAGCAGCTTACAGGGTCGAGAGACCCAGTACTTC
CASSLQGRETQYF
>TRBJ1-2|.|TRBV5-1|.
TGCGCCAGCGGGGGCAACTATGGCTACACCTTC
CASGGNYGYTF
>TRBJ2-1|.|TRBV29-1|.
TGCAGCGTTGATAGCGGATACTACTCCTACAATGAGCAGTTCTTC
CSVDSGYYSYNEQFF
>TRBJ2-7|.|TRBV27|.
TGTGCCAGCAGTTTTCACAGCTACGAGCAGTACTTC
CASSFHSYEQYF
>TRBJ2-7|.|TRBV7-9|.
TGTGCCAGCAGCTTATCCGGGGGGCTAAGAGCGGGCGAGCAGTACTTC
CASSLSGGLRAGEQYF
>TRBJ2-3|TRBD1|TRBV16|.
TGTGCCAGCAGCCAACAGGGGGCAGATACGCAGTATTTT
CASSQQGADTQYF
>TRBJ1-3|.|TRBV30|.
TGTGCCTGGAGTTTCGTCCGGACTACCATATATTTT
CAWSFVRTTIYF
>TRBJ1-1|.|TRBV12-5|.
TGTGCTAGTGGTTTGTATTGGGGAAGGGGTACTGAAGCTTTCTTT
CASGLYWGRGTEAFF
>TRBJ2-5|.|TRBV7-3|few
TGTGCCAGCAGCCCAACTCCCCAAGAGACCCAGTACTTC
CASSPTPQETQYF
>TRBJ2-7|.|TRBV19|.
TGTGCCAGTAGCCTACAGGGAACACCCTACGAGCAGTACTTC
CASSLQGTPYEQYF
>TRBJ1-1|.|TRBV30|.
TGTGCCTGGACCCGGGGGTATCCCCCCACTGAAGCTTTCTTT
CAWTRGYPPTEAFF
>TRBJ2-3|.|TRBV27|once
TGTGCCAGCAGTACCCGACTAGACGCCAGCACAGATACGCAGTATTTT
CASSTRLDASTDTQYF
>TRBJ2-3|TRBD2|TRBV5-1|.
TGCGCCAGCAGCTGGACTAGCGGGGGGGCCCCGAGCACAGATACGCAGTATTTT
CASSWTSGGAPSTDTQYF
>TRBJ2-3|TRBD2|TRBV5-1|few
TGCGCCAGCAGCCTTGGGACTAGCGGGGGGGCAGATACGCAGTATTTT
CASSLGTSGGADTQYF
>TRBJ1-5|TRBD1|TRBV28|.
TGTGCCAGCAGTTTGGGGACAGGGGCTCTCCGGCCCCAGCATTTT
CASSLGTGALRPQHF
>TRBJ1-6|.|TRBV10-3|.
TGTGCCATCAGTGCGAAGCCGGCGGAAAATTCACCCCTCCACTTT
CAISAKPAENSPLHF
>TRBJ2-7|TRBD2|TRBV4-2|.
TGTGCCAGCAGCCAAGGGGGTAATCAGGGAGGGAACGAGCAGTACTTC
CASSQGGNQGGNEQYF
>TRBJ1-2|.|TRBV5-1|.
TGCGCCAGCAGGCCGGACCAGGGGTTTGGCTACACCTTC
CASRPDQGFGYTF
>TRBJ1-1|.|TRBV7-9|.
TGTGCCAGCAGTTTCGCGGGTGAAGCTTTCTTT
CASSFAGEAFF
>TRBJ1-2|.|TRBV28|.
TGTGCCAGCAGTTTGGCCAGCGGGTTGAACTATGGCTACACCTTC
CASSLASGLNYGYTF
>TRBJ1-5|TRBD1|TRBV19|.
TGTGCCAGTAGGGGGACAGGGGGTCAGCCCCAGCATTTT
CASRGTGGQPQHF
>TRBJ2-5|TRBD1|TRBV28|.
TGTGCCAGCAGTCCAGGGACAGGGAACCAAGAGACCCAGTACTTC
CASSPGTGNQETQYF
>TRBJ2-1|.|TRBV28|few
TGTGCCAGCAGTTCCCAGCGGGCCTACCCTCGGAATGAGCAGTTCTTC
CASSSQRAYPRNEQFF
>TRBJ2-5|TRBD2|TRBV5-4|once
TGTGCCAGCAGCTTGGGTGGGACTAGCGGCTCAGAGACCCAGTACTTC
CASSLGGTSGSETQYF
>TRBJ2-5|TRBD1|TRBV18|.
TGTGCCAGCTCACCAAGGGGGACAGGGGTCCAAGAGACCCAGTACTTC
CASSPRGTGVQETQYF
>TRBJ1-4|.|TRBV21-1|few
TGTGCCAGCAGCTATGAAAAAGGTGGGCAGCTTGCAACTAATGAAAAACTGTTTTTT
CASSYEKGGQLATNEKLFF